Below, 10 T cell receptor beta chains from the same sample are listed, as sequenced in a study of blood T cell repertoires in COVID-19. Method: immunoSEQ multiplex PCR; TCRdb's copy keeps in-frame clones and lacks some. There are roughly 65,000 clones in the sample; under 95% occur only once, and about 3% lies in the top ten. Material for sequencing was peripheral blood. These receptors all come from a man aged 70 or older with active COVID-19.

CDR3 coding DNA: TGTGCCAGCAGGATACCGGGACTAGACAACAATGAGCAGTTCTTC. Translating it yields CASRIPGLDNNEQFF. The chain is built from TRBV4-2 and TRBJ2-1; 8 bases are a match to TRBD2. Looked up from germline, CDR1 is LGHNA and CDR2 is YNFKEQ. The CDR3 has 15 residues. Trimming at V came to 6 bases and at J to 5 bases, leaving 9 bases not matched to a gene.

The chain recombines TRBV28 with TRBJ1-5, with a possible D match to TRBD1 (6 bases). V was cut by 6 bases and J by 3 bases, with 15 bases left in between. This CDR3 has 15 amino acids. Germline V gene data show CDR1 as MDHEN and CDR2 as SYDVKM. CDR3 loop: CASRTDSGINQPQHF. The CDR3 DNA reads TGTGCCAGCAGGACGGACAGCGGAATCAATCAGCCCCAGCATTTT.

CDR3 loop: CASSWDSTDFYGYTF. The CDR3 DNA is TGTGCCAGCAGCTGGGACAGCACAGATTTCTATGGCTACACCTTC. This chain links TRBV6-4 with TRBJ1-2, with 7 bases lining up with TRBD1. Germline CDR1 reads MRHNA; CDR2 reads SNTAGT. V trimming: 6 bases; J trimming: 4 bases; junction bases outside the gene matches: 11. The CDR3 is made up of 15 amino acids.

The genes are TRBV5-6 and TRBJ2-3; D perhaps matches TRBD2 (7 bases). The CDR3 length is 16 residues. With 3 bases removed from V and 5 bases from J, the gap between germline ends came to 19 bases. Germline V gene data show CDR1 as SGHDT and CDR2 as YYEEEE. The CDR3 DNA is TGTGCCAGCAGCTCCGACAGGACTAGGTTGGGAGATACGCAGTATTTT. It encodes CASSSDRTRLGDTQYF.

This chain joins TRBV10-3 and TRBJ1-1; D may be TRBD1 (5 bases). The germline V and J ends were trimmed by 4 bases and 0 bases, with 15 bases remaining between them. The CDR3 totals 16 residues. Germline V gene data show CDR1 as ENHRY and CDR2 as SYGVKD. In DNA, the CDR3 is TGTGCCATCAGTGGAACAAGGGGCGGAATGAACACTGAAGCTTTCTTT. Its translation is CAISGTRGGMNTEAFF.

Only one count was recorded for this clone. V usage is TRBV4-3 and J usage is TRBJ2-3; 7 nucleotides agree with TRBD1. This CDR3 is 17 amino acids long. V lost 5 bases, J lost 0 bases, and 11 bases stayed unmatched. Germline loops: CDR1 LGHNA, CDR2 YSLEER. CDR3 residues: CASSKGPTGSSTDTQYF. The DNA for the CDR3 is TGCGCCAGCAGCAAAGGCCCGACAGGGTCCAGCACAGATACGCAGTATTTT.

The chain recombines TRBV27 with TRBJ1-5; D might be TRBD1 (6 bases). Per germline, CDR1 MNHEY and CDR2 SMNVEV (reference sequence). CDR3 length equals 15 residues. Trimming took off 2 bases at V and 5 bases at J, with 13 bases between the two ends. The CDR3 here is CASSLVQGLDQPQHF. In DNA, the CDR3 is TGTGCCAGCAGTTTAGTACAGGGATTGGATCAGCCCCAGCATTTT.

This clone was picked up a small number of times. J is TRBJ1-1 and V is TRBV5-4; D unclear. Trimming took 4 bases from V and 2 from J, leaving 15 bases between them. The CDR3 consists of 15 residues. Germline V gives CDR1 SGHNT, CDR2 YYREEE (reference sequence). This CDR3 reads CASSQAKSGNTEAFF. CDR3 bases: TGTGCCAGCAGCCAGGCAAAGTCAGGTAACACTGAAGCTTTCTTT.

J is TRBJ1-6 and V is TRBV16, with 7 bases fitting TRBD1. CDR1 and CDR2 (germline): KGHSY, FQNENV. The CDR3 is 15 residues long. Trimming removed 6 bases from V and 7 bases from J; junction bases left unmatched: 9. The CDR3 is CASRHPTGLNSPLHF. The CDR3 DNA reads TGTGCCAGCAGACACCCGACAGGGTTAAATTCACCCCTCCACTTT.

The V and J genes are TRBV28 and TRBJ1-4; D perhaps matches TRBD1 (5 bases). Germline CDR1 reads MDHEN; CDR2 reads SYDVKM. The V and J ends lost 5 bases and 5 bases respectively, with 12 bases between them. This CDR3 spans 14 amino acids. DNA of the CDR3: TGTGCCAGCAGTAACCTACACAGGAATGAAAAACTGTTTTTT. It specifies CASSNLHRNEKLFF. The full variable domain, in which reference TRBV28 and TRBJ1-4 provide the parts outside the CDR3, is DVKVTQSSRYLVKRTGEKVFLECVQDMDHENMFWYRQDPGLGLRLIYFSYDVKMKEKGDIPEGYSVSREKKERFSLILESASTNQTSMYLCASSNLHRNEKLFFGSGTQLSVL.